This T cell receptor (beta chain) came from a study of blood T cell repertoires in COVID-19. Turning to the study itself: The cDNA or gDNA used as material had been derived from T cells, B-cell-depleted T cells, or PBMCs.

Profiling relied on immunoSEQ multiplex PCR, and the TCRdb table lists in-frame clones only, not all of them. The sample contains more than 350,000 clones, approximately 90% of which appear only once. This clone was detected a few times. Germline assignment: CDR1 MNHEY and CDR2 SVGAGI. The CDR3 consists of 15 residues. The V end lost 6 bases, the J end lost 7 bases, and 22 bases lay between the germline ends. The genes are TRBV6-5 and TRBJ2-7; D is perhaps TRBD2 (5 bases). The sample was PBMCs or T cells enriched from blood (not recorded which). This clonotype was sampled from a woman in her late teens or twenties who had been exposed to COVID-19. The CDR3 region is CASRNVERTLEEQYF. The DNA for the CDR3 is TGTGCCAGCAGGAATGTAGAGCGGACCCTTGAGGAGCAGTACTTC.